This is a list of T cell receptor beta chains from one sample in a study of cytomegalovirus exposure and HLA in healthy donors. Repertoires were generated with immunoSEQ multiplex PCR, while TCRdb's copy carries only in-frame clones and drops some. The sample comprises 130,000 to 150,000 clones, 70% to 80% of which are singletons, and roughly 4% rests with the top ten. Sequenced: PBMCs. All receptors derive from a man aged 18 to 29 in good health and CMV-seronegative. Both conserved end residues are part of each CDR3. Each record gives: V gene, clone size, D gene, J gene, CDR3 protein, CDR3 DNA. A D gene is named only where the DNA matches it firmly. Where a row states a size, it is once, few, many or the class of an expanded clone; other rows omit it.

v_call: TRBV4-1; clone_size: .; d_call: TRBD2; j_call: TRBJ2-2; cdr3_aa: CASSHGLAANTGELFF; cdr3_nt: TGCGCCAGCAGCCACGGTCTAGCGGCGAACACCGGGGAGCTGTTTTTT
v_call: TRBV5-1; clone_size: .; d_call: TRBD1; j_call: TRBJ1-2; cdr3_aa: CASSLARQGAFGYTF; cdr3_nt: TGCGCCAGCAGCTTGGCCCGACAGGGGGCGTTTGGCTACACCTTC
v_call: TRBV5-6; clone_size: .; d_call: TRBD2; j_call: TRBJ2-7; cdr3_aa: CASSLVASGRPPYEQYF; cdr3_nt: TGTGCCAGCAGCTTAGTGGCTAGCGGGAGGCCCCCCTACGAGCAGTACTTC
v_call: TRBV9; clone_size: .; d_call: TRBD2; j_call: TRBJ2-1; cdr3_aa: CASSVEVAGWYEQFF; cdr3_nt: TGTGCCAGCAGCGTAGAGGTAGCGGGCTGGTATGAGCAGTTCTTC
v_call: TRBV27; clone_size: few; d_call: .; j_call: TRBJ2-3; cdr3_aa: CASSRLWRDSWHTQYF; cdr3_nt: TGTGCCAGCAGCCGATTATGGAGGGATTCGTGGCATACGCAGTATTTT
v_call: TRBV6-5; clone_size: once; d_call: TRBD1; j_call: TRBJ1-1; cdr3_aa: CATRDRGNTEAFF; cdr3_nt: TGTGCCACCCGGGACAGAGGTAACACTGAAGCTTTCTTT
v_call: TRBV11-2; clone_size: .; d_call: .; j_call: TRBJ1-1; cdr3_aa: CASRDLQGHTEAFF; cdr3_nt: TGTGCCAGCAGAGATTTACAGGGCCACACTGAAGCTTTCTTT
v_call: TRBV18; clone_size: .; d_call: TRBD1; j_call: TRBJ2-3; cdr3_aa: CASSTGQGLRDTQYF; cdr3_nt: TGTGCCAGCTCAACGGGACAGGGGTTAAGAGATACGCAGTATTTT
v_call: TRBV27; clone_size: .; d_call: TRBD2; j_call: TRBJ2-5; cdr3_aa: CASSRPGGTQETQYF; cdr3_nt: TGTGCCAGCAGCCGACCGGGGGGGACCCAAGAGACCCAGTACTTC
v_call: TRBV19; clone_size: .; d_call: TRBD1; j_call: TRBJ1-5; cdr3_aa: CASSDDRGNQPQHF; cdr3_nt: TGTGCCAGTAGCGACGACAGGGGGAATCAGCCCCAGCATTTT
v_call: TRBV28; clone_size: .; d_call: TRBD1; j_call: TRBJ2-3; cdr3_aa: CASSLPPRQGVYTQYF; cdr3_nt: TGTGCCAGCAGTTTGCCTCCACGACAGGGGGTTTATACGCAGTATTTT
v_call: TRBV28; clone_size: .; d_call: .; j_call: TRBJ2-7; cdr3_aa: CASSSGIPRPPKPLVYEQYF; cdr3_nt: TGTGCCAGCAGTTCCGGGATCCCTCGCCCCCCCAAACCCCTAGTCTACGAGCAGTACTTC
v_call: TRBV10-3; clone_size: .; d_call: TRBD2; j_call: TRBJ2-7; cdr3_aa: CAISESGAGISYEQYF; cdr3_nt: TGTGCCATCAGTGAGTCTGGAGCGGGAATTTCCTACGAGCAGTACTTC
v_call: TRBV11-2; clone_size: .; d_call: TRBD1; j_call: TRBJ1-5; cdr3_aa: CASSLDRGQEGNQPQHF; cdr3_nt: TGTGCCAGCAGCTTAGATAGGGGACAGGAGGGCAATCAGCCCCAGCATTTT
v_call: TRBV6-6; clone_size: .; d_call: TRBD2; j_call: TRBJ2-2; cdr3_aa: CASWGGTGELFF; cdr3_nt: TGTGCCAGCTGGGGGGGTACCGGGGAGCTGTTTTTT
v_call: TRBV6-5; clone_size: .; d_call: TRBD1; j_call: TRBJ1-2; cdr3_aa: CASTIGRGGKNGYTF; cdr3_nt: TGTGCCAGCACCATAGGGAGAGGGGGCAAGAATGGCTACACCTTC
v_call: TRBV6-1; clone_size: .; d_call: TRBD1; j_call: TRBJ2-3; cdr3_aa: CASRLQGAADTQYF; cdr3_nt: TGTGCCAGCAGGTTACAGGGGGCTGCAGATACGCAGTATTTT
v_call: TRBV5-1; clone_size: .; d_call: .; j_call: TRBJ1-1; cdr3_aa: CASSMAGDLTEAFF; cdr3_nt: TGCGCCAGCAGTATGGCGGGGGACCTCACTGAAGCTTTCTTT
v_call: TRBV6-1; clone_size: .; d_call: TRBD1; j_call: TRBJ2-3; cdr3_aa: CASNPPGQGTDTQYF; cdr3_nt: TGTGCCAGCAACCCTCCGGGACAGGGCACAGATACGCAGTATTTT
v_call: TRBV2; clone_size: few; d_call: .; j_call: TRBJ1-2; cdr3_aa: CASSESVNYGYTF; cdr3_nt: TGTGCCAGCAGTGAATCAGTTAACTATGGCTACACCTTC
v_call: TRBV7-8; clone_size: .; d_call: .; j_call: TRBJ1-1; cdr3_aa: CASSLPGVNTEAFF; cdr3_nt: TGTGCCAGCAGCTTGCCAGGGGTGAACACTGAAGCTTTCTTT
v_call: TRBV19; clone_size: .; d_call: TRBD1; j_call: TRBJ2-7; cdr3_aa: CASSIGQGLISYEQYF; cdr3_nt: TGTGCCAGTAGTATTGGACAGGGGCTTATCTCCTACGAGCAGTACTTC
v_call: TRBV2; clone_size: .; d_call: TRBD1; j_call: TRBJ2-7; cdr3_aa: CASSDETGVSYEQYF; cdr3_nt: TGTGCCAGCAGTGACGAGACAGGGGTGTCCTACGAGCAGTACTTC
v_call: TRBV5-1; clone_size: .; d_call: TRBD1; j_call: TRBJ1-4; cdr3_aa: CASSLTAGQRNEKLFF; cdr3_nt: TGCGCCAGCAGCCTAACCGCGGGACAGAGAAATGAAAAACTGTTTTTT
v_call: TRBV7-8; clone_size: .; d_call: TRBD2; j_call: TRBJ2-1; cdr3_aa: CASSLVGGTGGEQFF; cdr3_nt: TGTGCCAGCAGCTTAGTAGGGGGGACGGGAGGGGAGCAGTTCTTC
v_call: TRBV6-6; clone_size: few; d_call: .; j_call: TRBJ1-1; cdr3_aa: CASSLNRAMNTEAFF; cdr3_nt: TGTGCCAGCAGCCTTAACAGGGCCATGAACACTGAAGCTTTCTTT
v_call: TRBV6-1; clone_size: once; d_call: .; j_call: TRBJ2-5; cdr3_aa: CASAPTSQQETQYF; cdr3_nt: TGTGCCAGCGCACCGACTAGTCAACAAGAGACCCAGTACTTC
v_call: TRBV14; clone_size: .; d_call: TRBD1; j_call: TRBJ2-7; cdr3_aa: CASRQTGGGNYEQYF; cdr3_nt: TGTGCCAGCCGGCAAACAGGGGGCGGAAACTACGAGCAGTACTTC
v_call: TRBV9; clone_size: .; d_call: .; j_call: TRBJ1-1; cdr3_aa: CASSVGSAPGRNTEAFF; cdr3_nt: TGTGCCAGCAGCGTCGGCTCAGCCCCGGGGAGGAACACTGAAGCTTTCTTT
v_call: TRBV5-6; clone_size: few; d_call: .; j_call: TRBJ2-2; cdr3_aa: CASSFGNRHGTGELFF; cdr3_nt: TGTGCCAGCAGCTTTGGTAATCGTCACGGCACCGGGGAGCTGTTTTTT
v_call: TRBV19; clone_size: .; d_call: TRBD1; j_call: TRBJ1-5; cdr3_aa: CASSFRTGNSNQPQHF; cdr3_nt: TGTGCCAGTAGTTTCCGGACAGGGAATAGCAATCAGCCCCAGCATTTT
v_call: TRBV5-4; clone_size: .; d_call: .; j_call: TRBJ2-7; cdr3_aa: CASSGTVNEQYF; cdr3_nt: TGTGCCAGCAGCGGAACAGTGAACGAGCAGTACTTC